The entry below describes one T cell receptor (beta chain). Germline CDR1 and CDR2: SGHTA and FQGNSA. Unmatched junction bases numbered 3, after V lost 0 bases and J lost 1 base. The length of the CDR3 is 15 residues. Next came a second PCR, run for about 7 to 12 cycles, which used a sample-barcoded 5' primer along with a J-beta primer mix. MiXCR, applied by TCRdb to the 5' RACE reads, yields one record per CDR3 protein. The repertoire holds over 750,000 distinct CDR3 sequences, roughly 25% seen once, with 9.4% in the top ten. This sample is part of a study of blood T cells in healthy people across ages. Study-wide context: Template switching caught about one barcoded beta molecule for each two T cells.

The authors extracted at least 6 micrograms of total RNA per sample. Separately, the same data were catalogued under a study of T cells of mothers and their children.

Source material: blood. This receptor was obtained from a boy between 10 and 17 years old in good health. The J gene is TRBJ2-7, the V gene TRBV7-2, with TRBD2 matching 7 bases. CDR3 sequence: CASSLAWEGSYEQYF. The DNA for the CDR3 is TGTGCCAGCAGCTTAGCATGGGAGGGATCCTACGAGCAGTACTTC.